One and the same sample provided the 3 T cell receptor beta chains below, sequenced in a study of T cell repertoires in cytomegalovirus infection. Antigens for these TCRs are unknown. One entry per CDR3 protein, called by TCRdb with MiXCR from the reads. The table has 700,000 to 850,000 distinct CDR3 sequences, roughly 33% seen once. The starting material was cultured CD8+ T cells from PBMCs, obtained from culture after CMV antigen stimulation. These receptors came from a human donor in good health (CMV status not recorded). Some clones in this sample may be carry-over from other donors' samples.

This chain connects TRBV6-1 to TRBJ1-2, with TRBD1 as a possible D gene (5 bases). This CDR3 has 16 amino acids. The germline gives CDR1 MNHNS, CDR2 SASEGT. The V and J ends lost 2 bases and 7 bases respectively, with 20 bases between them. CDR3 region: CASSEWGLGAYVGYTF. The DNA for the CDR3 is TGTGCCAGCAGTGAATGGGGGTTGGGAGCGTACGTTGGCTACACCTTC.

CDR3 region: CASSQEMGGLSSYNEQFF. The DNA for the CDR3 is TGTGCCAGCAGCCAAGAAATGGGGGGCTTAAGCTCCTACAATGAGCAGTTCTTC. The chain combines TRBV3-1 with TRBJ2-1; perhaps D is TRBD1 or TRBD2 (6 bases each). V shed 0 bases and J shed 0 bases, with 15 bases lying between them. The germline V gene has CDR1 LGHDT and CDR2 YNNKEL (reference sequence). The CDR3 has 18 residues.

This clonotype was recorded many times. CDR3 sequence (DNA): TGTGCCAGCAGCTTAGTTGGGGGGCTGGGCGAGCAGTACTTC. This encodes CASSLVGGLGEQYF. This chain joins TRBV7-9 and TRBJ2-7; D possibly matches TRBD1 or TRBD2 (6 bases each). CDR3 length: 14 amino acids. CDR1 and CDR2 (germline): SEHNR, FQNEAQ (reference sequence). Trimming removed 1 base at V and 6 bases at J, with 13 bases between.